The source of this T cell receptor beta chain is a study of blood T cell repertoires in COVID-19. Overall study: Sample material is recorded as cDNA or gDNA derived from T cells, B-cell-depleted T cells, or PBMCs.

This CDR3 is built from 15 residues. V was clipped by 8 bases and J by 6 bases; unmatched bases: 12. From germline, CDR1 is ENHRY and CDR2 SYGVKD. This clone was counted only a few times. How the authors handled the data: Amplified reference gene primers provided the basis for estimating nucleated cell counts. Libraries were prepared by immunoSEQ multiplex PCR; TCRdb keeps only in-frame clonotypes and omits some of them. V and J calls and clone size are as listed in that table; D and trimming were resolved from the DNA. The data contain about 150,000 clones, approximately 88% of them singletons. Sequences were obtained from peripheral blood. The sequence was obtained from a man aged 18 to 30 with active or convalescent COVID-19. This chain joins TRBV10-3 and TRBJ1-5, with TRBD1 identical over 8 bases. CDR3 residues: CAIGGTDRGSQPQHF. CDR3 bases: TGTGCCATCGGAGGAACCGACAGGGGCAGTCAGCCCCAGCATTTT.